These 9 T cell receptor beta chains share one sample of origin, sequenced in a study of shared clonotypes between healthy human individuals. Profiling relied on immunoSEQ multiplex PCR, and the TCRdb table lists in-frame clones only, not all of them. The table has about a million clones, about 75% seen once. The sequenced material came from memory CD4+ T cells sorted from blood. As for subset: CD45RA-negative fraction. These receptors all come from a man aged 18 to 29 in good health.

The genes are TRBV30 and TRBJ2-1, with 7 bases identical to TRBD1. With V trimmed by 3 bases and J by 12 bases, 11 bases remained unmatched. Germline values: CDR1 GTSNPN, CDR2 SVGIG (reference sequence). This CDR3 spans 13 amino acids. CDR3 in amino acids: CAWSPKRTGGQFF. The CDR3 DNA sequence: TGTGCCTGGAGCCCCAAAAGGACAGGTGGGCAGTTCTTC.

J is TRBJ1-6 and V is TRBV15, with a tentative D call TRBD1 (5 bases). In germline, CDR1 is LNHNV, CDR2 YYDKDF (reference sequence). This CDR3 region has 16 residues. Trimming took 3 bases from V and 2 from J, leaving 11 bases between them. CDR3 DNA: TGTGCCACCAGCAGCGGGGGGACCGCCTATAATTCACCCCTCCACTTT. Translating it yields CATSSGGTAYNSPLHF.

In this sample, this clone turned up a few times. This chain connects TRBV6-5 to TRBJ1-2; D gene ambiguous. CDR3 length: 15 amino acids. Trimming removed 4 bases at V and 5 bases at J, with 17 bases between. The germline CDR1 and CDR2 sequences are MNHEY and SVGAGI. CDR3 in amino acids: CASSLGREGSYGYTF. CDR3 nucleotide sequence: TGTGCCAGCAGTTTAGGCCGCGAGGGCTCTTATGGCTACACCTTC.

The chain is built from TRBV7-8 and TRBJ2-7; D gene uncertain. Looked up from germline, CDR1 is SGHVS and CDR2 is FQNEAQ. Trimming shortened V by 6 bases and J by 3 bases, and 9 bases separated the two germline ends. The CDR3 runs to 12 residues. Written as DNA, the CDR3 is TGTGCCAGCAGTCAATTCAACTACGAGCAGTACTTC. It codes for CASSQFNYEQYF.

The CDR3 region is CSATRDIQYF. The CDR3 bases are TGCAGTGCTACCCGGGATATTCAGTACTTC. The chain carries TRBV20-1 and TRBJ2-4; D is perhaps TRBD2 (5 bases). This CDR3 is 10 amino acids long. Looked up from germline, CDR1 is DFQATT and CDR2 is SNEGSKA (reference sequence). V was clipped by 4 bases and J by 10 bases, with 8 bases between them.

The rearrangement uses TRBV5-1 and TRBJ1-3; D remains unclear. The CDR3 is made up of 15 amino acids. CDR1 SGHRS and CDR2 YFSETQ come from the germline V gene. The ends were cut back, 0 bases at V and 0 bases at J, with 7 bases in the middle. The CDR3 reads CASSLGTNSGNTIYF. CDR3 nucleotide sequence: TGCGCCAGCAGCTTGGGGACTAACTCTGGAAACACCATATATTTT.

Details on this clone: Distinct nucleotide sequences in the sample also encode this CDR3. The rearrangement joins TRBV2 to TRBJ1-2; D possibly corresponds to TRBD1 (5 bases). The CDR3 spans 12 residues. V lost 1 base and J 5 bases, leaving 5 bases between the germline ends. Germline V CDR1 and CDR2: SNHLY, FYNNEI. The CDR3 sequence: CASSEGGYGYTF. CDR3 DNA: TGTGCCAGCAGTGAAGGGGGGTATGGCTACACCTTC.

J is TRBJ2-2 and V is TRBV12-5; unclear D gene. Trimming shortened V by 4 bases and J by 9 bases, and 9 bases separated the two germline ends. The CDR3 has 12 residues. Germline values: CDR1 LGHNT, CDR2 FRNRAP. The CDR3 sequence is CASGSPSRELFF. For the CDR3, the DNA is TGTGCTAGTGGTTCCCCGAGCCGGGAGCTGTTTTTT.

The genes are TRBV6-6 and TRBJ2-7; TRBD2 might be the D (7 bases). V lost 8 bases and J 1 base, leaving 15 bases between the germline ends. The germline CDR1 and CDR2 sequences are MNHNY and SVGAGI (reference sequence). This CDR3 region has 14 residues. CDR3 amino acids: CASQGGGASYEQYF. The CDR3 DNA reads TGTGCCAGCCAGGGAGGGGGGGCTTCCTACGAGCAGTACTTC.